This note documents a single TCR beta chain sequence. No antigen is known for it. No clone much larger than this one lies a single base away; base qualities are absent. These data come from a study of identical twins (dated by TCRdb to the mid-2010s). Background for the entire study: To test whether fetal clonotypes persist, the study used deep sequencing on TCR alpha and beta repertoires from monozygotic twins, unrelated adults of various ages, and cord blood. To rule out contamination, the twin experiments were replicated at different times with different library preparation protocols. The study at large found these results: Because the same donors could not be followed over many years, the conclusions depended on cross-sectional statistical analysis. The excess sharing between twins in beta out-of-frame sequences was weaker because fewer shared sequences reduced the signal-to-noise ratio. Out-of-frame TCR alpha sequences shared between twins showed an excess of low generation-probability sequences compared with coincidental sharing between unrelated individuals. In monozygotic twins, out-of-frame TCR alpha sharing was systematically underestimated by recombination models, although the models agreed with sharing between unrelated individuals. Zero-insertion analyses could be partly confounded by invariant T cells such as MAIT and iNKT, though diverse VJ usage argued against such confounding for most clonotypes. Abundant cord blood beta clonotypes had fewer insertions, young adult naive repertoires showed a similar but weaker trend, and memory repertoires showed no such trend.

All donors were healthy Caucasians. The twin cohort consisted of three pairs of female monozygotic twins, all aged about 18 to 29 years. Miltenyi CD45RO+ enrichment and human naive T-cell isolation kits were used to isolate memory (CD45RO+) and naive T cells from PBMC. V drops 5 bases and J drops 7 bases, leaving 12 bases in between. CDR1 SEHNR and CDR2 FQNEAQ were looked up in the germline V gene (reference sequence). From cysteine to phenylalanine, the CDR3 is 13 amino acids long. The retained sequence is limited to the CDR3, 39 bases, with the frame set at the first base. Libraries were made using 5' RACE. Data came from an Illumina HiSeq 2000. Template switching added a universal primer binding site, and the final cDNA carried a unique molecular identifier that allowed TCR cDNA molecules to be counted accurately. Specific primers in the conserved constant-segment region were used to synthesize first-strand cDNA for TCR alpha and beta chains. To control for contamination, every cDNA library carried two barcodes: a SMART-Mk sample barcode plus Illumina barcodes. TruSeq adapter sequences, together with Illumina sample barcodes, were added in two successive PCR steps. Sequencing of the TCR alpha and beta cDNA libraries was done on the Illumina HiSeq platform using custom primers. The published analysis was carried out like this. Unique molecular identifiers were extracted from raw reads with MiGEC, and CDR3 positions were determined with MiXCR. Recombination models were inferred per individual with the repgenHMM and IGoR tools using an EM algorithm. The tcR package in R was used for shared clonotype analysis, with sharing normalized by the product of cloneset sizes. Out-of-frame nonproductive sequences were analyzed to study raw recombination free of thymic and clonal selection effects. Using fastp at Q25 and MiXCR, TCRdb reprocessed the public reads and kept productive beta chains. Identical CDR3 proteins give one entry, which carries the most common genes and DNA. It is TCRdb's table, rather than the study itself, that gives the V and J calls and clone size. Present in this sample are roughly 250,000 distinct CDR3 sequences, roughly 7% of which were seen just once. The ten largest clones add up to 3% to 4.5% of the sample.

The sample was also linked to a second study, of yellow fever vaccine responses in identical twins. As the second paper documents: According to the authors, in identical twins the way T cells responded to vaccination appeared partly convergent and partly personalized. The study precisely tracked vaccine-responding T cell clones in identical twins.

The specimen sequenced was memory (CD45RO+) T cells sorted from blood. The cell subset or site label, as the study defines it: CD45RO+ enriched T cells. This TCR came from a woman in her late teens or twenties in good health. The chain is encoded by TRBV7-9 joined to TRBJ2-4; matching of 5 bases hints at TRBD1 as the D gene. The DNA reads TGTGCCAGCAGCAATAGACAGATTAACATTCAGTACTTC. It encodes CASSNRQINIQYF.